The rows below give T cell receptor beta chains drawn from one sample of a study of T cells in Graves' hyperthyroidism and ophthalmopathy. TCRdb fed the multiplex PCR reads into MiXCR, producing one record per CDR3 protein. The table lists some 550,000 distinct CDR3 sequences, roughly 20% of them singletons. Sequenced input: blood. Receptors were obtained from a man younger than 35 with Graves' hyperthyroidism. Both conserved end residues are part of each CDR3. Not every row has a clone size; where given, it reads once, few, many or a size class.

TRBV28	-	CASSSPRQDTGELFF
TRBV30	many	CAYRRGGTTEAFF
TRBV15	few	CAICRDLRLGGAYEQYF
TRBV29-1	-	CSVGWTGVRGETQYF
TRBV30	few	CALGPGGLGGYTF
TRBV30	many	CAWGGAYNTEAFF
TRBV20-1	-	CSARGEGAAYEQYF
TRBV20-1	-	CSATGPEWEQYF
TRBV6-2/TRBV6-3	-	CASGRGFGSYGYTF
TRBV11-2	many	CASRSGGSYEQYF
TRBV9	many	CASSPIGVGGYTF
TRBV20-1	-	CSANEGSSGPKTQYF
TRBV20-1	few	CSASTDPMNTEAFF
TRBV5-4	many	CASSLSTGGRQETQYF
TRBV3-1	-	CASSQDLNPETIYGYTF
TRBV27	many	CASSSESGAGNTIYF
TRBV12-3/TRBV12-4	many	CASRASGGTYEQYF
TRBV10-3	few	CAIRFRDRGLDEQYF
TRBV12-3/TRBV12-4	many	CASSFEGGTYEQYF
TRBV12-3/TRBV12-4	few	CASSAGVANQETQYF
TRBV28	few	CASRVADWDEQYF
TRBV12-3/TRBV12-4	many	CASGNYEQYF
TRBV11-2	many	CAVYGAANTGELFF
TRBV6-1	-	CAGGGGYEQYF
TRBV15	many	CATSRGGDTEAFF
TRBV6-5	many	CASSPNQDAEAFF
TRBV2	-	CASSEMGQGTEPQHF
TRBV7-9	-	CASSLQDRPYEQYF